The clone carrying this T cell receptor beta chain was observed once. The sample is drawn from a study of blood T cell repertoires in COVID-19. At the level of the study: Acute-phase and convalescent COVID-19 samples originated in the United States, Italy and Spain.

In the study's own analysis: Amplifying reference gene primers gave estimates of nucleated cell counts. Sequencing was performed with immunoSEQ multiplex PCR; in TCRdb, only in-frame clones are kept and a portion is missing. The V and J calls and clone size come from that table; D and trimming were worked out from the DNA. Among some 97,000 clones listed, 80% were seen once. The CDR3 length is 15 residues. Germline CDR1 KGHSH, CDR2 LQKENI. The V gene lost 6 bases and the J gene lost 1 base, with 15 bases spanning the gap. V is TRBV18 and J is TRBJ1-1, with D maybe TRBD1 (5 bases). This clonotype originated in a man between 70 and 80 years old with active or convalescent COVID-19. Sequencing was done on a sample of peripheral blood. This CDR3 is CASSQPRARNTEAFF. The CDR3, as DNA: TGTGCCAGCTCCCAGCCCAGGGCGAGGAACACTGAAGCTTTCTTT.